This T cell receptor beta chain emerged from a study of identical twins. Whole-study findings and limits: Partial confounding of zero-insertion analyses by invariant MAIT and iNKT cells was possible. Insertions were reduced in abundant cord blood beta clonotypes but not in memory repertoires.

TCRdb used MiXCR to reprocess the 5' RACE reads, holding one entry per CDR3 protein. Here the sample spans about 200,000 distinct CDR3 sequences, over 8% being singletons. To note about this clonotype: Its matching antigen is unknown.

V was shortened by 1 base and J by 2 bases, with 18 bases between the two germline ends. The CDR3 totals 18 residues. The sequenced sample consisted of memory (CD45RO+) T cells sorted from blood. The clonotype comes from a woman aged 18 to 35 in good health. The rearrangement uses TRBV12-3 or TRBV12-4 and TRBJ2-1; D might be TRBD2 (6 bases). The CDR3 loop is CASSLESPSGGTYNEQFF. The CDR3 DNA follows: TGTGCCAGCAGTTTAGAGTCACCCAGCGGCGGGACCTACAATGAGCAGTTCTTC.